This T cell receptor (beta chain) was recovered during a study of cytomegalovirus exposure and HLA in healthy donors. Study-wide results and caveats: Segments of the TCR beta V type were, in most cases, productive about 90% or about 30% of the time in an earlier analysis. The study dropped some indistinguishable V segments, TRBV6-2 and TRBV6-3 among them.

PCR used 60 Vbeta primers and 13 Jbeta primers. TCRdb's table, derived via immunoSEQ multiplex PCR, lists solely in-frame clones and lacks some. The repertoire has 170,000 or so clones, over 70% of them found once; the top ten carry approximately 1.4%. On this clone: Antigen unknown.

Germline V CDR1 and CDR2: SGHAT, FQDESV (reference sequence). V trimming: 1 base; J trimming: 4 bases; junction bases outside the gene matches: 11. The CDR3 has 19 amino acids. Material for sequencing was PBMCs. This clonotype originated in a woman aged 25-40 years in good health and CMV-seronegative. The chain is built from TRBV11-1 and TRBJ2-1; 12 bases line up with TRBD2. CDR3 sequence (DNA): TGTGCCAGCAGCTTAGTGGCTAGCGGGGGGGCCAATGGGTACAATGAGCAGTTCTTC. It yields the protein CASSLVASGGANGYNEQFF.